The rows below give T cell receptor beta chains drawn from one sample of a study of beta chain features in type 1 diabetes. Profiling relied on immunoSEQ multiplex PCR, and the TCRdb table lists in-frame clones only, not all of them. The sample has 200,000 to 300,000 clones, about 63% seen once. Sequenced: naive CD4+ T cells from blood. These receptors all stem from a man aged 25-45 years in good health. Each CDR3 is given with its conserved first and last residue. The D gene is left open where the match is weak. Clone sizes are given selectively: once, few, many, or a class where the clone is expanded.

J gene,clone size,V gene,D gene,CDR3 protein,CDR3 DNA
TRBJ2-3,.,TRBV19,TRBD2,CASSPSGGTDTQYF,TGTGCCAGTAGTCCTAGCGGGGGCACAGATACGCAGTATTTT
TRBJ2-3,.,TRBV29-1,TRBD2,CSVASGPDTQYF,TGCAGCGTGGCTAGCGGGCCAGATACGCAGTATTTT
TRBJ1-5,.,TRBV30,.,CAWSEGTSNQPQHF,TGTGCCTGGAGTGAGGGGACCTCAAATCAGCCCCAGCATTTT
TRBJ2-2,.,TRBV4-3,TRBD2,CASSLSGLAQNTGELFF,TGCGCCAGCAGCCTTAGCGGACTAGCACAGAACACCGGGGAGCTGTTTTTT
TRBJ2-7,.,TRBV16,.,CASSPGNFRYF,TGTGCCAGCAGCCCCGGAAACTTTCGGTACTTC
TRBJ2-6,.,TRBV7-9,.,CASSYGGRAGANVLTF,TGTGCCAGCAGCTATGGTGGCAGGGCTGGGGCCAACGTCCTGACTTTC
TRBJ2-3,.,TRBV7-9,.,CASSPMSTADTQYF,TGTGCCAGCAGCCCCATGAGTACGGCAGATACGCAGTATTTT
TRBJ1-1,.,TRBV13,.,CASSPRPLNTEAFF,TGTGCCAGCAGCCCCCGACCGCTGAACACTGAAGCTTTCTTT
TRBJ2-7,.,TRBV15,.,CATSSTLGLGEQYF,TGTGCCACCAGCAGCACCTTGGGCCTGGGCGAGCAGTACTTC
TRBJ2-2,.,TRBV28,.,CASSPSPIYRELFF,TGTGCCAGCAGCCCCTCCCCGATTTACAGGGAGCTGTTTTTT
TRBJ1-1,.,TRBV30,.,CAWSPTVLNTEAFF,TGTGCCTGGAGTCCGACTGTCTTGAACACTGAAGCTTTCTTT
TRBJ2-7,few,TRBV30,.,CAWSVPAGGVYEQYF,TGTGCCTGGAGTGTACCGGCAGGTGGGGTCTACGAGCAGTACTTC
TRBJ2-1,.,TRBV9,.,CASSVRDIYNEQFF,TGTGCCAGCAGCGTCCGGGACATATACAATGAGCAGTTCTTC
TRBJ1-6,.,TRBV7-9,.,CASSLAPASPLHF,TGTGCCAGCAGCTTAGCGCCAGCTTCCCCCCTCCACTTT
TRBJ2-5,.,TRBV7-9,TRBD2,CASSFSTSALETQYF,TGTGCCAGCAGCTTTTCGACTAGCGCCTTGGAGACCCAGTACTTC
TRBJ1-2,.,TRBV14,TRBD1,CASSPVGTGVNYGYTF,TGTGCCAGCAGCCCTGTCGGGACAGGGGTAAACTATGGCTACACCTTC
TRBJ2-1,few,TRBV30,.,CALEVTYDNEQFF,TGTGCCTTGGAGGTAACCTATGACAATGAGCAGTTCTTC
TRBJ2-2,.,TRBV7-9,.,CASSPLWSVSGTGELFF,TGTGCCAGCAGCCCGCTCTGGAGCGTTTCTGGCACCGGGGAGCTGTTTTTT
TRBJ1-1,few,TRBV28,.,CASSGETEAFF,TGTGCCAGCAGTGGAGAAACTGAAGCTTTCTTT
TRBJ2-3,.,TRBV9,.,CASSVVPDTQYF,TGTGCCAGCAGCGTAGTTCCAGATACGCAGTATTTT
TRBJ2-7,.,TRBV29-1,.,CSVALALTYEQYF,TGCAGCGTTGCTCTCGCCCTAACCTACGAGCAGTACTTC
TRBJ2-7,.,TRBV7-9,.,CASSLVAGSYEQYF,TGTGCCAGCAGCTTAGTTGCAGGCTCCTACGAGCAGTACTTC
TRBJ2-5,.,TRBV7-6,.,CASSLMVAVGQETQYF,TGTGCCAGCAGCTTAATGGTAGCGGTGGGACAAGAGACCCAGTACTTC
TRBJ2-6,.,TRBV9,.,CASTTRSGANVLTF,TGTGCCAGCACCACTCGATCTGGGGCCAACGTCCTGACTTTC
TRBJ2-5,.,TRBV7-2,.,CASSSGLPQETQYF,TGTGCCAGCAGCTCGGGACTCCCGCAAGAGACCCAGTACTTC
TRBJ2-1,.,TRBV6-1,.,CATSRGSSYNEQFF,TGTGCCACCTCCCGGGGGAGCTCCTACAATGAGCAGTTCTTC
TRBJ2-3,.,TRBV9,.,CASSVVTTPVVGTQYF,TGTGCCAGCAGCGTAGTCACTACCCCGGTGGTAGGTACGCAGTATTTT
TRBJ2-1,few,TRBV23-1,.,CASRPQETGDNEQFF,TGCGCCAGCAGGCCTCAAGAAACCGGGGACAATGAGCAGTTCTTC
TRBJ2-3,.,TRBV7-2,.,CASNAGTNTDTQYF,TGTGCCAGCAATGCAGGGACAAACACAGATACGCAGTATTTT
TRBJ2-7,few,TRBV30,.,CAWSVRGRGEQYF,TGTGCCTGGAGTGTACGAGGCAGGGGCGAGCAGTACTTC
TRBJ2-5,.,TRBV9,.,CASSVGIGETQYF,TGTGCCAGCAGCGTAGGAATAGGAGAGACCCAGTACTTC
TRBJ1-1,.,TRBV29-1,TRBD1,CSARQGNTEAFF,TGCAGCGCCCGACAGGGGAACACTGAAGCTTTCTTT
TRBJ2-5,.,TRBV30,.,CAWSLGGPVETQYF,TGTGCCTGGAGTCTCGGGGGCCCCGTCGAGACCCAGTACTTC
TRBJ1-5,.,TRBV7-2,.,CASSLERVGSQHF,TGTGCCAGCAGCTTAGAACGGGTTGGGTCCCAGCATTTT
TRBJ1-1,.,TRBV30,.,CAWSHGGLNTEAFF,TGTGCCTGGAGTCATGGAGGATTGAACACTGAAGCTTTCTTT
TRBJ1-1,few,TRBV29-1,.,CSVTMNTEAFF,TGCAGCGTTACCATGAACACTGAAGCTTTCTTT
TRBJ2-3,.,TRBV6-5,TRBD1,CASSRGQVYSDTQYF,TGTGCCAGCAGCAGAGGACAGGTTTATTCAGATACGCAGTATTTT
TRBJ2-1,.,TRBV6-5,.,CASSYLNEQFF,TGTGCCAGCAGTTACTTGAATGAGCAGTTCTTC
TRBJ1-1,.,TRBV29-1,.,CSVHGQQQAFF,TGCAGCGTTCATGGACAGCAGCAAGCTTTCTTT
TRBJ2-3,once,TRBV14,.,CASSQVQDTQYF,TGTGCCAGCAGCCAAGTCCAAGATACGCAGTATTTT
TRBJ2-1,.,TRBV30,TRBD2,CAWSPSGVNEQFF,TGTGCCTGGAGTCCCAGCGGGGTCAATGAGCAGTTCTTC
TRBJ2-1,once,TRBV29-1,.,CSVVGRGGNEQFF,TGCAGCGTTGTCGGCAGGGGAGGGAATGAGCAGTTCTTC
TRBJ2-7,.,TRBV2,TRBD2,CASSPRTSSYEQYF,TGTGCCAGCAGTCCCCGGACTAGCAGCTACGAGCAGTACTTC
TRBJ2-3,.,TRBV5-4,.,CASSLVPGGTDTQYF,TGTGCCAGCAGCTTGGTCCCGGGAGGCACAGATACGCAGTATTTT
TRBJ2-4,.,TRBV13,.,CASSLGGASSKNIQYF,TGTGCCAGCAGCTTAGGCGGGGCTAGCTCAAAAAACATTCAGTACTTC
TRBJ2-7,.,TRBV7-2,.,CASSLSTGGTAYEQYF,TGTGCCAGCAGCTTATCAACCGGCGGGACTGCCTACGAGCAGTACTTC
TRBJ2-7,.,TRBV10-3,TRBD1,CASADPGQGYYEQYF,TGTGCCTCTGCAGATCCGGGACAGGGATATTACGAGCAGTACTTC
TRBJ2-1,.,TRBV29-1,.,CSAGGATSYNEQFF,TGCAGCGCCGGAGGAGCGACCTCCTACAATGAGCAGTTCTTC
TRBJ2-7,.,TRBV23-1,.,CASSQSRNRAYEQYF,TGCGCCAGCAGTCAATCCCGGAACCGCGCCTACGAGCAGTACTTC
TRBJ1-6,few,TRBV25-1,.,CASSVAGYNSPLHF,TGTGCCAGCAGTGTAGCAGGGTATAATTCACCCCTCCACTTT
TRBJ1-5,.,TRBV30,.,CAWSVGTNQPQHF,TGTGCCTGGAGTGTAGGTACCAATCAGCCCCAGCATTTT
TRBJ2-6,.,TRBV27,TRBD1,CASSRQGAAGANVLTF,TGTGCCAGCAGTAGGCAGGGGGCAGCTGGGGCCAACGTCCTGACTTTC
TRBJ1-2,.,TRBV23-1,TRBD1,CANRGPPSGANYGYTF,TGCGCCAACAGGGGTCCCCCCTCCGGCGCTAACTATGGCTACACCTTC
TRBJ2-1,.,TRBV7-2,.,CASSRGNEQFF,TGTGCCAGCAGTCGTGGCAATGAGCAGTTCTTC